Following are 5 T cell receptor beta chains from one sample sequenced in a study of blood T cells in healthy people across ages. PCR was performed a second time for about 7 to 11 cycles using a sample-barcoded 5' primer and a J-beta primer mix. Using its own MiXCR run on the 5' RACE reads, TCRdb lists one record per CDR3 protein. The data show 750,000 to 1,000,000 distinct CDR3 sequences, about 28% seen once. These data were also reused for a study on T cells of mothers and their children.

Material for sequencing was blood. These receptors came from a woman between 40 and 55 years old in good health.

This clonotype was observed many times. CDR3 loop: CSARAWDSNNSPLHF. CDR3 coding DNA: TGCAGTGCTAGAGCCTGGGACAGCAATAATTCACCCCTCCACTTT. V is TRBV20-1 and J is TRBJ1-6, with 7 positions matching TRBD1. With 1 base clipped from V and 5 bases from J, the junction kept 5 bases outside the gene matches. This CDR3 is 15 amino acids long. CDR1 and CDR2 from the germline V gene are DFQATT and SNEGSKA (reference sequence).

Of note for this clonotype: A much larger clone sits a single nucleotide away, making a read error possible. The chain joins TRBV7-9 to TRBJ2-7; tentatively, D is TRBD1 (6 bases). Looked up from germline, CDR1 is SEHNR and CDR2 is FQNEAQ (reference sequence). Trimming pared 0 bases from V and 5 bases from J, leaving 11 bases between. This CDR3 comprises 14 residues. CDR3 residues: CASSLASQGHEQYF. As DNA, the CDR3 is TGTGCCAGCAGCTTAGCGTCACAGGGCCACGAGCAGTACTTC.

The chain combines TRBV7-2 with TRBJ2-3; D gene unclear. Looked up from germline, CDR1 is SGHTA and CDR2 is FQGNSA. This CDR3 spans 12 amino acids. Trimming took off 1 base at V and 14 bases at J, with 13 bases between the two ends. The CDR3 nucleotides read TGTGCCAGCAGCTTAGACGGACCTCCGCGGTATTTT. Its protein is CASSLDGPPRYF.

Details on this clonotype: Germline and junction disagree at one end, which may indicate a read error. The chain carries TRBV2 and TRBJ2-7, with TRBD1 identical over 9 bases. The CDR3 has 14 amino acids. Germline lookup yields CDR1 SNHLY and CDR2 FYNNEI. CDR3 bases: TGTGCCGGCAGTGGACAGGGGATGTCCTACGAGCAGTACTTC. Translated, it gives CAGSGQGMSYEQYF. Supplemented by reference TRBV2 and TRBJ2-7, the full variable domain reads EPEVTQTPSHQVTQMGQEVILRCVPISNHLYFYWYRQILGQKVEFLVSFYNNEISEKSEIFDDQFSVERPDGSNFTLKIRSTKLEDSAMYFCAGSGQGMSYEQYFGPGTRLTVT.

The genes are TRBV5-1 and TRBJ1-5, with 7 bases aligning to TRBD1. Germline lookup yields CDR1 SGHRS and CDR2 YFSETQ. V was clipped by 4 bases and J by 1 base; unmatched bases: 8. The CDR3 spans 16 residues. In DNA, the CDR3 is TGCGCCAGCAGCCCGACCGGGACAGAAAGCAATCAGCCCCAGCATTTT. Translation gives CASSPTGTESNQPQHF.